A selection of T cell receptor beta chains follows, all from one sample in a study of T cells in Graves' hyperthyroidism and ophthalmopathy. In TCRdb, the multiplex PCR reads were re-called with MiXCR into one record per CDR3 protein. There are about 600,000 distinct CDR3 sequences in the sample; 14% occur only once, and about 6.6% lies in the top ten. The source material was blood. These receptor sequences come from a woman under 30 with Graves' ophthalmopathy. Both conserved end residues are trimmed from each CDR3. The order of the fields is J gene, V gene, CDR3 protein.

TRBJ1-5	TRBV20-1	SARDRQGNQPQH
TRBJ2-7	TRBV6-1	ASSYSAGRREQY
TRBJ2-7	TRBV29-1	SVVGLAGASYEQY
TRBJ2-1	TRBV2	ASTVRPLAGEGGSEQF
TRBJ1-2	TRBV5-8	ASSLDLGLPRDYGYT
TRBJ2-6	TRBV6-2/TRBV6-3	ASSKRGSGANVLT
TRBJ1-6	TRBV18	ASSPTGRDSPLH
TRBJ2-5	TRBV2	ASRGRPQAVQETQY
TRBJ2-7	TRBV12-3/TRBV12-4	ASSFALAPSYEQY
TRBJ1-1	TRBV20-1	SAAKQGSRTEAF
TRBJ2-7	TRBV7-3	ASSLQGDSEQY
TRBJ2-1	TRBV3-1	ASSRPLWLGAFDEQF
TRBJ2-7	TRBV3-1	ASGPTWEQY
TRBJ2-3	TRBV4-1	ASRGAPVDTQY